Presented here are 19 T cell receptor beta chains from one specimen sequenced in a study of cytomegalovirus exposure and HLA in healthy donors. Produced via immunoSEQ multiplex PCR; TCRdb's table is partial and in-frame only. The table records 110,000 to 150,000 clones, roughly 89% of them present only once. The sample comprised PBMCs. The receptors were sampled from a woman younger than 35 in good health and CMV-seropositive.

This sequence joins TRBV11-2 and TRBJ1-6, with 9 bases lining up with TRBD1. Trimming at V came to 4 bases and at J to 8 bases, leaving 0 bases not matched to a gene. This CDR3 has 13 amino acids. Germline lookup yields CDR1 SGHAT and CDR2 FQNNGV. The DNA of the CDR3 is TGTGCCAGCAGCTGGGACAGGGATTCACCCCTCCACTTT. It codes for CASSWDRDSPLHF.

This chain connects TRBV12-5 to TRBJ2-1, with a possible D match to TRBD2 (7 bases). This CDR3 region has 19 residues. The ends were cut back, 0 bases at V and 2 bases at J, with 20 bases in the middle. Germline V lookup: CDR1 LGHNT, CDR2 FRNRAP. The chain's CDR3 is CASGLVLGGGHRTYNEQFF. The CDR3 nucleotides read TGTGCTAGTGGTTTGGTACTCGGCGGGGGACACCGAACCTACAATGAGCAGTTCTTC.

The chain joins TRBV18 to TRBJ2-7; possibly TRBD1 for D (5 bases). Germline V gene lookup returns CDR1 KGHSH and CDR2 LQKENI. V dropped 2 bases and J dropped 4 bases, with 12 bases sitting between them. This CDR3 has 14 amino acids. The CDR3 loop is CASSPGAGPYEQYF. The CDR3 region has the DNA TGTGCCAGCTCACCAGGGGCAGGCCCATACGAGCAGTACTTC.

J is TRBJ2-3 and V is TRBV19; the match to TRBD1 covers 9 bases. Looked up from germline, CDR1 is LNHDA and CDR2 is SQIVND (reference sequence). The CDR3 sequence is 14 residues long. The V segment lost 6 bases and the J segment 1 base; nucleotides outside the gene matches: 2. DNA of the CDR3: TGTGCCAGTAGGCGGGACAGGGGCACAGATACGCAGTATTTT. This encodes CASRRDRGTDTQYF.

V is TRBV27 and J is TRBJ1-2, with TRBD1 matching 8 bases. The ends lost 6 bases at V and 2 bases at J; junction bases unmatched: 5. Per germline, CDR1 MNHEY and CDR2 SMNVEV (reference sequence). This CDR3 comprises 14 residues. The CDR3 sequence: CASSSGGQNYGYTF. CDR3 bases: TGTGCCAGCAGCTCAGGGGGCCAGAACTATGGCTACACCTTC.

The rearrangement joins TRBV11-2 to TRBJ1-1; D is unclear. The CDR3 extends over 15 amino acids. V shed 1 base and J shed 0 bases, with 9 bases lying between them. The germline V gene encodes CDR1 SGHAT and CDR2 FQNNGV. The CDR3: CASSLGVAMNTEAFF. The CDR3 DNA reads TGTGCCAGCAGCTTAGGTGTTGCGATGAACACTGAAGCTTTCTTT.

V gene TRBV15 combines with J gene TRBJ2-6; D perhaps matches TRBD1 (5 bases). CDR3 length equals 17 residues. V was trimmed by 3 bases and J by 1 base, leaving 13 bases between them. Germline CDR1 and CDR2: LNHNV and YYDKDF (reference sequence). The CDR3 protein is CATSRMQGGSGANVLTF. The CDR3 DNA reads TGTGCCACCAGCAGGATGCAGGGTGGGTCTGGGGCCAACGTCCTGACTTTC.

The chain's CDR3 is CASSSRGGKDEQYF. In nucleotides, the CDR3 is TGTGCCAGCAGCTCAAGGGGGGGCAAGGACGAGCAGTACTTC. V usage is TRBV11-3 and J usage is TRBJ2-7; perhaps TRBD2 as D (7 bases). From germline, CDR1 is SGHNT and CDR2 YENEEA. The CDR3 totals 14 residues. The V end lost 4 bases, the J end lost 5 bases, and 15 bases lay between the germline ends. The variable domain in full, with the rest retrieved from reference TRBV11-3 and TRBJ2-7, is EAGVVQSPRYKIIEKKQPVAFWCNPISGHNTLYWYLQNLGQGPELLIRYENEEAVDDSQLPKDRFSAERLKGVDSTLKIQPAELGDSAVYLCASSSRGGKDEQYFGPGTRLTVT.

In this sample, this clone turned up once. The CDR3 coding sequence is TGTGCCAGCAGTTACTCGAGAGCAGGGGAGCTGTTTTTT. Translation: CASSYSRAGELFF. V and J are TRBV6-6 and TRBJ2-2; D is undetermined. CDR3 length: 13 residues. The V and J ends lost 0 bases and 8 bases respectively, with 7 bases between them. Germline CDR1 is MNHNY and CDR2 is SVGAGI (reference sequence).

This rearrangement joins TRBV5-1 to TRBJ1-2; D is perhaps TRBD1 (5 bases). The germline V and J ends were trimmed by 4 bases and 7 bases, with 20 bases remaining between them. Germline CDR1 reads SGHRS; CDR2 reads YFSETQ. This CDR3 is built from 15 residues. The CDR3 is CASSRGEGAAAGYTF. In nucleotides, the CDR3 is TGCGCCAGCAGCCGGGGGGAGGGCGCTGCCGCTGGCTACACCTTC.

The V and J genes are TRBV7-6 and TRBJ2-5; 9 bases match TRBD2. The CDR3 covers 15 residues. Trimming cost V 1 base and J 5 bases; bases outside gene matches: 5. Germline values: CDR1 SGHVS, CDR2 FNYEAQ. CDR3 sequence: CASSLGGGAGETQYF. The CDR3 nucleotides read TGTGCCAGCAGCTTAGGCGGGGGGGCCGGGGAGACCCAGTACTTC.

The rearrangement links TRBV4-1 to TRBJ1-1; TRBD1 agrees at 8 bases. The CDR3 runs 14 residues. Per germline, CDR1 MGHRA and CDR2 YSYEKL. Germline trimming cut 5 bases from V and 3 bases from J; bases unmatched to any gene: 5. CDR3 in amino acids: CASSGRGRDTEAFF. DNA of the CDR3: TGCGCCAGCAGCGGCAGGGGGCGCGACACTGAAGCTTTCTTT.

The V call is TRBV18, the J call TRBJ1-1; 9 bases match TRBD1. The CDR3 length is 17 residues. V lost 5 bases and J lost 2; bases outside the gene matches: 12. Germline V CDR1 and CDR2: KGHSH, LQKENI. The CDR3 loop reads CASSVYLRDRDNTEAFF. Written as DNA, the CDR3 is TGTGCCAGCTCAGTCTACCTCCGGGACAGGGACAACACTGAAGCTTTCTTT.

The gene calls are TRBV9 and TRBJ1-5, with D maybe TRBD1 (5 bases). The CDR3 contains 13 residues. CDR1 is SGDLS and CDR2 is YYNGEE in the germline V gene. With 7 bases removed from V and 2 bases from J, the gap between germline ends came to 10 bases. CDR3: CASWRQCNQPQHF. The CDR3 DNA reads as TGTGCCAGCTGGAGACAGTGCAATCAGCCCCAGCATTTT.

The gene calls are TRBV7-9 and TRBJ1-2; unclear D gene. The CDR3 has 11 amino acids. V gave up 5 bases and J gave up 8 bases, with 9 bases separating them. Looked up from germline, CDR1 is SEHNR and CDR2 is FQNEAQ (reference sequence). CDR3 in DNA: TGTGCCAGCAGCGCTTCGGAGGGCTACACCTTC. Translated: CASSASEGYTF.

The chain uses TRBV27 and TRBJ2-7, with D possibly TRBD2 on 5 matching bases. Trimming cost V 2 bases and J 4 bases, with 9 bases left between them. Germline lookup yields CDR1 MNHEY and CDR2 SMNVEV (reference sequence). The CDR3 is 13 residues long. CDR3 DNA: TGTGCCAGCAGTTTAAATCGGGGTTACGAGCAGTACTTC. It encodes CASSLNRGYEQYF.

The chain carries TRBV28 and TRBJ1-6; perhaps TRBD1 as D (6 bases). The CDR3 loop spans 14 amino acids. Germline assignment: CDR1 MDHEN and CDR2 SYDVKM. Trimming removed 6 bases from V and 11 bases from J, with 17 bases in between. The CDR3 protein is CASSPDSFGAPLHF. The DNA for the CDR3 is TGTGCCAGCAGCCCGGACAGTTTCGGCGCACCCCTCCACTTT.

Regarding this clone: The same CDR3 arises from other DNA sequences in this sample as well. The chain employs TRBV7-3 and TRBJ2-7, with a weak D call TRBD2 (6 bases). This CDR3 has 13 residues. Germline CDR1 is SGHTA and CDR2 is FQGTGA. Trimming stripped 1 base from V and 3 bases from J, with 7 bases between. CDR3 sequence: CASSLSGNYEQYF. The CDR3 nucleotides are TGTGCCAGCAGCTTAAGCGGGAACTACGAGCAGTACTTC. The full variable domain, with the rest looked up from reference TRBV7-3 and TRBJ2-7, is GAGVSQTPSNKVTEKGKYVELRCDPISGHTALYWYRQSLGQGPEFLIYFQGTGAADDSGLPNDRFFAVRPEGSVSTLKIQRTERGDSAVYLCASSLSGNYEQYFGPGTRLTVT.

CDR3 amino acids: CASSLGTGRQETQYF. The DNA of the CDR3 is TGTGCCAGCAGCTTAGGGACAGGGAGGCAAGAGACCCAGTACTTC. V is TRBV7-9 and J is TRBJ2-5; 8 nucleotides line up with TRBD1. In germline, CDR1 is SEHNR, CDR2 FQNEAQ (reference sequence). The CDR3 extends over 15 amino acids. Trimming took 1 base from V and 2 from J; bases not matched to a gene: 3.